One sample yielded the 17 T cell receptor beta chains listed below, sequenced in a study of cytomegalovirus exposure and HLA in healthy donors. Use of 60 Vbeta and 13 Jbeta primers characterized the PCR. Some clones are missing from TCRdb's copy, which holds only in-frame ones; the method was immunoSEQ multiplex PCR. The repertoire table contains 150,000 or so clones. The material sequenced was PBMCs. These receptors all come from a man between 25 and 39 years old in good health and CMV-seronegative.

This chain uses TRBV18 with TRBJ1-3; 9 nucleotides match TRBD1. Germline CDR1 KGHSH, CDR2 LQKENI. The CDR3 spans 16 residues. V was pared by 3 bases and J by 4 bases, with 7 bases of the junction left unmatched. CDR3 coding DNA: TGTGCCAGCTCACCTTCCGGGACAGGGAGAGGAAACACCATATATTTT. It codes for CASSPSGTGRGNTIYF.

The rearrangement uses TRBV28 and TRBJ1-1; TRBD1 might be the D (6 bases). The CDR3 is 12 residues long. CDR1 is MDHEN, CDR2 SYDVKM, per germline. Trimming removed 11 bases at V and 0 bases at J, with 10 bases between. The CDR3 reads CASQGMNTEAFF. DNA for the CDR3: TGTGCCTCACAGGGAATGAACACTGAAGCTTTCTTT.

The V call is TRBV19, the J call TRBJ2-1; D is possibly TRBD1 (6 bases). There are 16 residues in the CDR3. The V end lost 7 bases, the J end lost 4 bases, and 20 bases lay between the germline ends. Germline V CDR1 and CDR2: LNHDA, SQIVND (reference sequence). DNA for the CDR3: TGTGCCAGTACTCCGAGAGGACAGAGAGTGTACAATGAGCAGTTCTTC. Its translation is CASTPRGQRVYNEQFF.

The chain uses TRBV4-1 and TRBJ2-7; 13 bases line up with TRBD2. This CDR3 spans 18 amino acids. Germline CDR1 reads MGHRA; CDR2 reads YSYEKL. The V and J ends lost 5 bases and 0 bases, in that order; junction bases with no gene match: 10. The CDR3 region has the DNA TGCGCCAGCAGCTTGGGACTAGCGGGACAGACAGTCTCCTACGAGCAGTACTTC. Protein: CASSLGLAGQTVSYEQYF.

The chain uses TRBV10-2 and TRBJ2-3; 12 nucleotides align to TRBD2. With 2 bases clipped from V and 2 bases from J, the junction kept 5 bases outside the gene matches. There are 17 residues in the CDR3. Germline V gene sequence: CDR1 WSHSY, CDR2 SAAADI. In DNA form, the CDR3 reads TGCGCCAGCAGTGAGAGGAGGACTAGCGGGACCACAGATACGCAGTATTTT. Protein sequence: CASSERRTSGTTDTQYF.

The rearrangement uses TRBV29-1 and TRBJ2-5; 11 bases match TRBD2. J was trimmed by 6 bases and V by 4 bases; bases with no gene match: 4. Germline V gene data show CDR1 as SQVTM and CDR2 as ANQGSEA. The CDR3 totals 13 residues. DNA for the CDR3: TGCAGCGTTGGGGTAGCGGGAGGGCAGACCCAGTACTTC. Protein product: CSVGVAGGQTQYF. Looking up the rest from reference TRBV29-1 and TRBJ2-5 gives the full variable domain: SAVISQKPSRDICQRGTSLTIQCQVDSQVTMMFWYRQQPGQSLTLIATANQGSEATYESGFVIDKFPISRPNLTFSTLTVSNMSPEDSSIYLCSVGVAGGQTQYFGPGTRLLVL.

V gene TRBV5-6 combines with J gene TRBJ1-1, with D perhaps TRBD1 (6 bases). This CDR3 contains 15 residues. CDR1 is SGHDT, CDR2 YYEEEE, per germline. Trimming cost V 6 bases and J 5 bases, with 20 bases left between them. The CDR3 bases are TGTGCCAGCAACGTTATCCGACAGGACTTTACTGAAGCTTTCTTT. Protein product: CASNVIRQDFTEAFF.

The CDR3: CASSRTLNTEAFF. The CDR3 DNA is TGTGCCAGCTCCAGGACACTGAACACTGAAGCTTTCTTT. This chain connects TRBV6-1 to TRBJ1-1; D possibly corresponds to TRBD1 (5 bases). Germline loops: CDR1 MNHNS, CDR2 SASEGT. The length of the CDR3 is 13 residues. V lost 8 bases and J lost 0, with 10 bases in between.

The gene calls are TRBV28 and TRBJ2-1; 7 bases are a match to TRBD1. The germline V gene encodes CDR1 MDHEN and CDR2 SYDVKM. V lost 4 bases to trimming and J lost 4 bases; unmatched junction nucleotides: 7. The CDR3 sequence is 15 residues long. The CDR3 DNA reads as TGTGCCAGCAGTTCCCAATCGGACAGGTACAATGAGCAGTTCTTC. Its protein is CASSSQSDRYNEQFF.

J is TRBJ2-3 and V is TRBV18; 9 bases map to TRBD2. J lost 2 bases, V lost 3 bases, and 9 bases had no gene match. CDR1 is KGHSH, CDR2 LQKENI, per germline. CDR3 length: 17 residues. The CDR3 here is CASSPAGGSLPTDTQYF. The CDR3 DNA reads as TGTGCCAGCTCACCGGCGGGGGGGAGTTTACCCACAGATACGCAGTATTTT.

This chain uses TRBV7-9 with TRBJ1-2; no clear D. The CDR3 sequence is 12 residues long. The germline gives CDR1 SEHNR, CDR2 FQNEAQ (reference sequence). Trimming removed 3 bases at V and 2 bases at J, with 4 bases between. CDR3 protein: CASSFENYGYTF. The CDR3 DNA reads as TGTGCCAGCAGCTTCGAGAACTATGGCTACACCTTC. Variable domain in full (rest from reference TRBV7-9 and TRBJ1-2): DTGVSQNPRHKITKRGQNVTFRCDPISEHNRLYWYRQTLGQGPEFLTYFQNEAQLEKSRLLSDRFSAERPKGSFSTLEIQRTEQGDSAMYLCASSFENYGYTFGSGTRLTVV.

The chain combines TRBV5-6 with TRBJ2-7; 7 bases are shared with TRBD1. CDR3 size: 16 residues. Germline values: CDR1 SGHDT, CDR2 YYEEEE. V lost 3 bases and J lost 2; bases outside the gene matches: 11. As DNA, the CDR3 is TGTGCCAGCAGCTGGGTGGGACAGTACCCTGCCTACGAGCAGTACTTC. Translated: CASSWVGQYPAYEQYF.

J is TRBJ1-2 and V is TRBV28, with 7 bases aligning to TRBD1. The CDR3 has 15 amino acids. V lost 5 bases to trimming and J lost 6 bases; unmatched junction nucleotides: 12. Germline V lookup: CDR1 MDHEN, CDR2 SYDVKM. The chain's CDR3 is CASSAPATGLNGYTF. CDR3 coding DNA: TGTGCCAGCAGTGCGCCCGCGACAGGGCTGAATGGCTACACCTTC.

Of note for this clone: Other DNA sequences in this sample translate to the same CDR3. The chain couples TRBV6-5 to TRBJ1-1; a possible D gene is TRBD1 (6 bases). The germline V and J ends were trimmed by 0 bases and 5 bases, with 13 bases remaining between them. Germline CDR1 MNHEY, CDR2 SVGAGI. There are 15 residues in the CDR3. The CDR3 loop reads CASSYSIQGNTEAFF. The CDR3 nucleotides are TGTGCCAGCAGTTACTCGATTCAGGGGAATACTGAAGCTTTCTTT.

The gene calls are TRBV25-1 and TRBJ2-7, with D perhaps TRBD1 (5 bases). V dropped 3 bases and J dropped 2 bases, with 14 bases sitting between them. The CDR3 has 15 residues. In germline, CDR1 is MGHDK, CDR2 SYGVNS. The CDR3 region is CASSEHGAAAYEQYF. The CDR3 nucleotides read TGTGCCAGCAGTGAGCATGGGGCAGCCGCCTACGAGCAGTACTTC.

DNA for the CDR3: TGTGCCAGCAGACAAGACAGGGATTCTAACTATGGCTACACCTTC. This gives the protein CASRQDRDSNYGYTF. The rearrangement uses TRBV27 and TRBJ1-2; 7 bases map to TRBD1. There are 15 residues in the CDR3. Germline V gene sequence: CDR1 MNHEY, CDR2 SMNVEV (reference sequence). Trimming at V came to 6 bases and at J to 0 bases, leaving 7 bases not matched to a gene.

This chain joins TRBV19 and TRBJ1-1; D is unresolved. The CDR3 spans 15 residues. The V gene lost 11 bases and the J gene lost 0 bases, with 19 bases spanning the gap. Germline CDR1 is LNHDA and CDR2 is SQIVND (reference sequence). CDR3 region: CAAKSEPHLNTEAFF. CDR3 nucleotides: TGTGCCGCAAAGTCCGAGCCTCACCTGAACACTGAAGCTTTCTTT. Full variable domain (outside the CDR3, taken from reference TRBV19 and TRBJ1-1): DGGITQSPKYLFRKEGQNVTLSCEQNLNHDAMYWYRQDPGQGLRLIYYSQIVNDFQKGDIAEGYSVSREKKESFPLTVTSAQKNPTAFYLCAAKSEPHLNTEAFFGQGTRLTVV.